This passage covers 10 T cell receptor beta chains from one sample sequenced in a study of T cell repertoires in cytomegalovirus infection. TCRdb redid the calling of the reads with MiXCR, one entry per CDR3 protein. The sample consists of about 68,000 distinct CDR3 sequences, about 23% of them appearing once. For these receptors, no antigen is known. Sequencing used PBMCs, sequenced either directly or after in vitro stimulation (not recorded which). The receptors here all came from a human donor in good health (CMV status not recorded). Some clones in this sample may be carry-over from other donors' samples.

The rearrangement uses TRBV11-3 and TRBJ1-1; tentatively, D is TRBD1 (5 bases). Germline values: CDR1 SGHNT, CDR2 YENEEA. This CDR3 contains 15 residues. Trimming stripped 6 bases from V and 10 bases from J, with 24 bases between. The CDR3 DNA follows: TGTGCCAGCAGGTACCCGGCCGAGGGGCTCCTGTCAGCTTTCTTT. This sequence encodes CASRYPAEGLLSAFF.

This rearrangement joins TRBV20-1 to TRBJ1-3; D is unclear. The V gene lost 0 bases and the J gene lost 2 bases, with 8 bases spanning the gap. Looked up from germline, CDR1 is DFQATT and CDR2 is SNEGSKA (reference sequence). The CDR3 spans 14 residues. The CDR3 reads CSARDSAAGNTIYF. The CDR3, as DNA: TGCAGTGCTAGAGACAGCGCGGCTGGAAACACCATATATTTT.

In DNA, the CDR3 is TGCAGTGCTAGAATCTCGGCAACTAATGAAAAACTGTTTTTT. It specifies CSARISATNEKLFF. V is TRBV20-1 and J is TRBJ1-4, with D uncertain. Between the trimmed V and J ends, which lost 2 bases and 0 bases, there was a span of 7 bases. Germline CDR1 reads DFQATT; CDR2 reads SNEGSKA (reference sequence). This CDR3 comprises 14 residues.

This clonotype was seen many times. The rearrangement joins TRBV7-8 to TRBJ1-6; 7 bases are shared with TRBD1. The V and J ends lost 3 bases and 6 bases, in that order; junction bases with no gene match: 5. Germline loops: CDR1 SGHVS, CDR2 FQNEAQ. The CDR3 spans 15 residues. CDR3 nucleotide sequence: TGTGCCAGCAGCTTGGGACAGTCCATTAATTCACCCCTCCACTTT. Translated: CASSLGQSINSPLHF.

Ten or more counts support this clonotype. The V and J genes are TRBV29-1 and TRBJ1-1; D is unresolved. Germline CDR1 and CDR2: SQVTM and ANQGSEA. Trimming stripped 0 bases from V and 1 base from J, with 6 bases between. The length of the CDR3 is 13 residues. The CDR3 DNA reads as TGCAGCGTTGAAGAGAACAGGAACACTGAAGCTTTCTTT. Its translation is CSVEENRNTEAFF.

This clonotype was detected ten times or more. This sequence joins TRBV7-2 and TRBJ2-7, with TRBD2 matching over 11 bases. Losses at the gene ends were 5 bases for V and 1 base for J; bases not matched to a gene: 7. The CDR3 extends over 16 amino acids. Germline CDR1 reads SGHTA; CDR2 reads FQGNSA. This chain's CDR3 is CASSPTSGSLSYEQYF. The DNA of the CDR3 is TGTGCCAGCAGCCCAACTAGCGGGAGCCTATCCTACGAGCAGTACTTC.

This clonotype has just a few counts. The genes are TRBV10-3 and TRBJ1-1; 9 nucleotides line up with TRBD1. V shed 6 bases and J 1 base; nucleotides not matched to a gene: 3. This CDR3 is built from 14 residues. Germline CDR1 and CDR2: ENHRY and SYGVKD. CDR3 in DNA: TGTGCCATCAGGATGGGACAGGGGAACACTGAAGCTTTCTTT. Translation gives CAIRMGQGNTEAFF.

This clonotype was found many times. This sequence joins TRBV7-2 and TRBJ1-1, with a tentative D call TRBD1 (5 bases). This CDR3 region has 14 residues. Looked up from germline, CDR1 is SGHTA and CDR2 is FQGNSA. V shed 1 base and J shed 4 bases, with 10 bases lying between them. The CDR3, as DNA: TGTGCCAGCAGCTTAGTGGGGGTGGGCACTGAAGCTTTCTTT. This sequence encodes CASSLVGVGTEAFF.

As for this clonotype: Germline and junction disagree at one end, which may indicate a read error. The rearrangement joins TRBV7-2 to TRBJ2-2; a possible D gene is TRBD2 (6 bases). Germline CDR1 and CDR2: SGHTA and FQGNSA. CDR3 length: 14 residues. CDR3 region: CASRRDSNTVELFF. CDR3 in DNA: TGTGCCAGCAGACGGGACTCGAACACCGTGGAGCTGTTTTTT. Full variable domain (remainder filled in from reference TRBV7-2 and TRBJ2-2): GAGVSQSPSNKVTEKGKDVELRCDPISGHTALYWYRQSLGQGLEFLIYFQGNSAPDKSGLPSDRFSAERTGGSVSTLTIQRTQQEDSAVYLCASRRDSNTVELFFGEGSRLTVL.

This chain uses TRBV27 with TRBJ2-1; 13 bases match TRBD2. Trimming at V came to 6 bases and at J to 14 bases, leaving 7 bases not matched to a gene. The CDR3 has 13 residues. Germline assignment: CDR1 MNHEY and CDR2 SMNVEV (reference sequence). CDR3 in amino acids: CASSQLAGGPEFF. CDR3 coding DNA: TGTGCCAGCAGCCAACTAGCGGGAGGGCCAGAGTTCTTC.